This entry lists 21 T cell receptor beta chains sequenced from one sample in a study of blood T cell repertoires in COVID-19. The table came from immunoSEQ multiplex PCR; TCRdb's copy has only in-frame clones and leaves some out. The sample lists approximately 97,000 clones, approximately 86% occurring once. Input material: peripheral blood. These receptors all stem from a woman in her forties or fifties with COVID-19, enrolled during active disease.

The chain has TRBV18 and TRBJ1-3, with 9 bases that match TRBD1. CDR1 KGHSH and CDR2 LQKENI come from the germline V gene. The junction had 3 bases not matched to a gene; V was cut back by 3 bases and J by 0 bases. This CDR3 is built from 16 residues. CDR3 loop: CASSPGTGSSGNTIYF. Here the CDR3 DNA reads TGTGCCAGCTCACCCGGGACAGGGAGCTCTGGAAACACCATATATTTT.

This chain uses TRBV28 with TRBJ1-5, with D tentatively TRBD1 (6 bases). The ends were cut back, 7 bases at V and 0 bases at J, with 13 bases in the middle. The germline gives CDR1 MDHEN, CDR2 SYDVKM. The CDR3 covers 15 residues. In DNA form, the CDR3 reads TGTGCCAGCAAAGTGGGCAGGGGTAGCAATCAGCCCCAGCATTTT. Protein: CASKVGRGSNQPQHF.

This chain links TRBV5-5 with TRBJ2-1; 7 bases line up with TRBD1. The length of the CDR3 is 15 residues. Germline V gene data show CDR1 as SGHKS and CDR2 as YYEKEE (reference sequence). J gave up 2 bases and V 0 bases, and 2 bases lay outside the gene matches. CDR3 loop: CASSLEQGAYNEQFF. In nucleotides, the CDR3 is TGTGCCAGCAGCTTGGAGCAGGGGGCCTACAATGAGCAGTTCTTC.

This chain links TRBV18 with TRBJ2-7; 8 bases map to TRBD1. In germline, CDR1 is KGHSH, CDR2 LQKENI. The trim removed 2 bases at V and 2 bases at J, leaving 2 bases unmatched. The CDR3 has 14 residues. In DNA, the CDR3 is TGTGCCAGCTCACCAAAGACAGGGGCCTACGAGCAGTACTTC. Translated: CASSPKTGAYEQYF.

This clone was seen more than once but under ten times. This chain connects TRBV27 to TRBJ2-7; D may be TRBD2 (6 bases). With 5 bases removed from V and 0 bases from J, the gap between germline ends came to 11 bases. Germline lookup yields CDR1 MNHEY and CDR2 SMNVEV (reference sequence). The CDR3 sequence is 14 residues long. The CDR3 protein is CASSPGVGSYEQYF. The CDR3 nucleotides are TGTGCCAGCAGTCCGGGGGTGGGCTCCTACGAGCAGTACTTC.

V is TRBV7-2 and J is TRBJ2-4; 9 nucleotides agree with TRBD2. The CDR3 loop spans 15 amino acids. Germline values: CDR1 SGHTA, CDR2 FQGNSA. Trimming at V came to 5 bases and at J to 7 bases, leaving 9 bases not matched to a gene. In DNA form, the CDR3 reads TGTGCCAGCAGCCCGACCGGCGGGGGGGCCAACATTCAGTACTTC. It is translated as CASSPTGGGANIQYF.

V gene TRBV19 combines with J gene TRBJ2-7; D unresolved. The CDR3 consists of 12 residues. Trimming pared 6 bases from V and 3 bases from J, leaving 9 bases between. Germline lookup yields CDR1 LNHDA and CDR2 SQIVND (reference sequence). In DNA form, the CDR3 reads TGTGCCAGTAGCCTCCGACACTACGAGCAGTACTTC. Protein product: CASSLRHYEQYF. Together with reference TRBV19 and TRBJ2-7, the CDR3 gives the full variable domain: DGGITQSPKYLFRKEGQNVTLSCEQNLNHDAMYWYRQDPGQGLRLIYYSQIVNDFQKGDIAEGYSVSREKKESFPLTVTSAQKNPTAFYLCASSLRHYEQYFGPGTRLTVT.

The genes are TRBV9 and TRBJ2-3, with 9 bases identical to TRBD2. Germline CDR1 SGDLS, CDR2 YYNGEE. V shed 7 bases and J 4 bases; nucleotides not matched to a gene: 4. CDR3 length: 13 amino acids. The CDR3 nucleotides read TGTGCCAGCGCGGGGGGGCCCGCAGATACGCAGTATTTT. Translating gives CASAGGPADTQYF.

The genes are TRBV6-4 and TRBJ2-1, with 7 bases matching TRBD1. The CDR3 spans 15 residues. CDR1 is MRHNA, CDR2 SNTAGT, per germline. V was clipped by 7 bases and J by 3 bases; unmatched bases: 9. CDR3 protein: CASTSDREYYNEQFF. The CDR3 DNA sequence: TGTGCCAGCACCTCAGACAGGGAGTACTACAATGAGCAGTTCTTC.

As for this clone: One end of the junction fails to match germline, which may point to a read error. The J gene is TRBJ2-1, the V gene TRBV7-7; 9 bases are shared with TRBD1. From germline, CDR1 is SSHAT and CDR2 FNYEAQ (reference sequence). The CDR3 length is 15 residues. The CDR3 nucleotides are TGTGCTAGCAGTCCCGGGACAGGGAACGGGAATGAGCAGTTCTTC. This gives the protein CASSPGTGNGNEQFF. Full variable domain (rest looked up from reference TRBV7-7 and TRBJ2-1): GAGVSQSPRYKVTKRGQDVTLRCDPISSHATLYWYQQALGQGPEFLTYFNYEAQPDKSGLPSDRFSAERPEGSISTLTIQRTEQRDSAMYRCASSPGTGNGNEQFFGPGTRLTVL.

This chain links TRBV6-5 with TRBJ1-2, with D possibly being TRBD1 (5 bases). CDR3 length: 12 amino acids. Germline V gene data show CDR1 as MNHEY and CDR2 as SVGAGI. V lost 10 bases to trimming and J lost 4 bases, with 13 bases between them. CDR3 coding DNA: TGTGCCACCTATAGGGGTGGCTATGGCTACACCTTC. It codes for CATYRGGYGYTF.

The chain combines TRBV6-5 with TRBJ2-3; 11 bases are a match to TRBD2. This CDR3 region has 15 residues. Germline CDR1 reads MNHEY; CDR2 reads SVGAGI. After removal of 7 bases from V and 6 bases from J, the junction contained 9 bases not matched to a gene. CDR3 protein: CASTGTSGLADTQYF. The CDR3 bases are TGTGCCAGCACCGGGACTAGCGGACTCGCGGATACGCAGTATTTT.

The chain has TRBV27 and TRBJ1-4; 12 nucleotides align to TRBD1. This CDR3 contains 18 residues. Trimming took 4 bases from V and 3 from J; bases not matched to a gene: 9. In germline, CDR1 is MNHEY, CDR2 SMNVEV (reference sequence). The CDR3 nucleotides read TGTGCCAGCAGTTCCCCCGGGACAGGGGGCACTTCTAATGAAAAACTGTTTTTT. Translation: CASSSPGTGGTSNEKLFF.

This clone appeared a few times. The chain carries TRBV7-9 and TRBJ1-1; D might be TRBD1 (5 bases). Germline assignment: CDR1 SEHNR and CDR2 FQNEAQ (reference sequence). The ends were cut back, 0 bases at V and 1 base at J, with 9 bases in the middle. The CDR3 has 15 residues. The CDR3 loop reads CASSLAGAENTEAFF. CDR3 nucleotides: TGTGCCAGCAGCTTAGCTGGGGCGGAGAACACTGAAGCTTTCTTT.

This chain joins TRBV5-6 and TRBJ1-4; 9 positions agree with TRBD1. The V and J ends lost 4 bases and 11 bases, in that order; junction bases with no gene match: 3. Per germline, CDR1 SGHDT and CDR2 YYEEEE. The CDR3 is 12 residues long. CDR3 in DNA: TGTGCCAGCAGCCGAGACAGGGGGAAACTGTTTTTT. This encodes CASSRDRGKLFF.

The chain combines TRBV7-8 with TRBJ1-1; D is unresolved. The CDR3 runs to 13 residues. V was clipped by 5 bases and J by 6 bases, with 13 bases between them. Germline loops: CDR1 SGHVS, CDR2 FQNEAQ. As DNA, the CDR3 is TGTGCCAGCAGCACCCGCCTGGCCCCTGAAGCTTTCTTT. Protein product: CASSTRLAPEAFF. The full variable domain, its missing parts supplied by reference TRBV7-8 and TRBJ1-1, is GAGVSQSPRYKVAKRGQDVALRCDPISGHVSLFWYQQALGQGPEFLTYFQNEAQLDKSGLPSDRFFAERPEGSVSTLKIQRTQQEDSAVYLCASSTRLAPEAFFGQGTRLTVV.

The gene calls are TRBV9 and TRBJ2-7; the match to TRBD2 covers 7 bases. This CDR3 has 15 residues. V lost 0 bases, J lost 3 bases, and 6 bases stayed unmatched. Germline loops: CDR1 SGDLS, CDR2 YYNGEE. CDR3 residues: CASSVVLGLRYEQYF. The CDR3 nucleotides are TGTGCCAGCAGCGTAGTTTTGGGACTACGCTACGAGCAGTACTTC.

Comments on this clone: At one boundary the junction diverges from the germline segment, which might be a read error. The rearrangement joins TRBV10-1 to TRBJ2-2; TRBD2 is a possible D gene (5 bases). This CDR3 has 13 residues. CDR1 and CDR2 from the germline V gene are WNHNN and SYGVQD (reference sequence). The CDR3 DNA follows: TGCGCCAGCAGGCCAGACGAACACCGGGGAGCTGTTTTT. Protein: CASRPDEHRGAVF.

The gene calls are TRBV7-6 and TRBJ2-7; possible D gene TRBD1, 6 bases. V lost 1 base, J lost 0 bases, and 7 bases lay in between. This CDR3 is built from 14 residues. Germline V gene lookup returns CDR1 SGHVS and CDR2 FNYEAQ. This chain's CDR3 is CASSLGGHSYEQYF. For the CDR3, the DNA is TGTGCCAGCAGCTTAGGGGGACACTCCTACGAGCAGTACTTC.

This rearrangement joins TRBV6-6 to TRBJ1-1; perhaps TRBD1 as D (6 bases). V lost 6 bases and J lost 1, with 15 bases in between. The CDR3 covers 15 residues. Germline V lookup: CDR1 MNHNY, CDR2 SVGAGI (reference sequence). The CDR3 sequence is CASSPRGGPNTEAFF. The CDR3, as DNA: TGTGCCAGCAGCCCCAGGGGAGGGCCGAACACTGAAGCTTTCTTT.

The chain employs TRBV12-5 and TRBJ1-1, with D perhaps matching TRBD1 (5 bases). V lost 5 bases and J 0 bases, leaving 10 bases between the germline ends. Germline V gene sequence: CDR1 LGHNT, CDR2 FRNRAP. This CDR3 has 14 amino acids. The CDR3 DNA is TGTGCTAGTGGTGATACGACAGTGAACACTGAAGCTTTCTTT. Amino acids: CASGDTTVNTEAFF.